Each of the 26 T cell receptor beta chains below was sequenced from the same sample in a study of cytomegalovirus exposure and HLA in healthy donors. The PCR contained 60 Vbeta and 13 Jbeta primers. The table came from immunoSEQ multiplex PCR; TCRdb's copy has only in-frame clones and leaves some out. The table lists 120,000 to 150,000 clones, around 79% of them singletons. Sequencing was carried out using PBMCs. The receptor set was obtained from a woman between 45 and 65 years old in good health and CMV-seropositive.

Only a few counts were recorded for this clone. The gene calls are TRBV7-2 and TRBJ1-1; TRBD1 agrees at 9 bases. Germline V CDR1 and CDR2: SGHTA, FQGNSA. The CDR3 is made up of 13 amino acids. Germline trimming cut 5 bases from V and 8 bases from J; bases unmatched to any gene: 6. The CDR3 bases are TGTGCCAGCAGCCGATGGACAGGGGCCGAAGCTTTCTTT. This encodes CASSRWTGAEAFF.

This clone was recorded once. The chain joins TRBV5-4 to TRBJ2-3; TRBD2 is a possible D gene (5 bases). The V gene lost 0 bases and the J gene lost 6 bases, with 17 bases spanning the gap. Germline V gene data show CDR1 as SGHNT and CDR2 as YYREEE (reference sequence). The CDR3 loop spans 16 amino acids. The CDR3 reads CASSLGLASEHDTQYF. The DNA of the CDR3 is TGTGCCAGCAGCTTGGGGCTAGCCTCGGAACATGATACGCAGTATTTT. Variable domain in full (rest from reference TRBV5-4 and TRBJ2-3): ETGVTQSPTHLIKTRGQQVTLRCSSQSGHNTVSWYQQALGQGPQFIFQYYREEENGRGNFPPRFSGLQFPNYSSELNVNALELDDSALYLCASSLGLASEHDTQYFGPGTRLTVL.

The chain has TRBV27 and TRBJ2-1; 9 bases match TRBD2. The CDR3 runs to 15 residues. V lost 10 bases and J lost 2; bases outside the gene matches: 9. Germline-derived CDR1 and CDR2 are MNHEY and SMNVEV (reference sequence). CDR3 DNA: TGTGCCACCCGAGGGAAGCGGGGGGCCTACAATGAGCAGTTCTTC. This encodes CATRGKRGAYNEQFF.

This clone was counted between two and nine times. The chain is built from TRBV4-2 and TRBJ1-1, with D possibly being TRBD1 (5 bases). The CDR3 sequence is 13 residues long. V gave up 2 bases and J gave up 5 bases, with 9 bases separating them. The germline V gene encodes CDR1 LGHNA and CDR2 YNFKEQ. The DNA for the CDR3 is TGTGCCAGCAGCCAACAGGGAAGGACTGAAGCTTTCTTT. This translates into CASSQQGRTEAFF.

The chain carries TRBV10-3 and TRBJ1-1; the D gene is possibly TRBD1 (5 bases). In germline, CDR1 is ENHRY, CDR2 SYGVKD. Between the trimmed V and J ends, which lost 0 bases and 10 bases, there was a span of 24 bases. CDR3 length: 17 residues. The DNA for the CDR3 is TGTGCCATCAGTGAGTCGGGGCAGGATATGGAGTCTAGGGGAGCTTTCTTT. It encodes CAISESGQDMESRGAFF.

CDR3 bases: TGTGCCAGCAGCTTAGTGGGACAGGGGGGCTATGGCTACACCTTC. Protein sequence: CASSLVGQGGYGYTF. The chain is built from TRBV7-2 and TRBJ1-2; 11 positions agree with TRBD1. Trimming removed 1 base from V and 4 bases from J; junction bases left unmatched: 2. CDR1 and CDR2 (germline): SGHTA, FQGNSA. The CDR3 is 15 residues long.

This clone is a singleton in its sample. The rearrangement uses TRBV28 and TRBJ2-7; D is ambiguous. The CDR3 spans 15 residues. Germline loops: CDR1 MDHEN, CDR2 SYDVKM. V lost 6 bases and J lost 3, with 18 bases in between. The CDR3 here is CASSPFGQTYYEQYF. CDR3 in DNA: TGTGCCAGCAGCCCCTTCGGCCAGACTTACTACGAGCAGTACTTC.

The chain employs TRBV5-1 and TRBJ2-7, with D perhaps TRBD2 (5 bases). V was pared by 6 bases and J by 1 base, with 8 bases between. Germline V CDR1 and CDR2: SGHRS, YFSETQ. This CDR3 comprises 12 residues. The CDR3 reads CASNEGSYEQYF. CDR3 in DNA: TGCGCCAGCAACGAGGGATCCTACGAGCAGTACTTC. Drawing the rest from reference TRBV5-1 and TRBJ2-7, the complete variable domain is KAGVTQTPRYLIKTRGQQVTLSCSPISGHRSVSWYQQTPGQGLQFLFEYFSETQRNKGNFPGRFSGRQFSNSRSEMNVSTLELGDSALYLCASNEGSYEQYFGPGTRLTVT.

The gene calls are TRBV11-1 and TRBJ2-1; maybe TRBD2 (6 bases). The germline CDR1 and CDR2 sequences are SGHAT and FQDESV (reference sequence). V was pared by 8 bases and J by 7 bases, with 15 bases between. The CDR3 has 13 amino acids. CDR3 coding DNA: TGTGCCAGCGGCCCGCGGACTACGAATGAGCAGTTCTTC. Its protein is CASGPRTTNEQFF.

The chain couples TRBV11-2 to TRBJ2-5, with D unresolved. Germline V CDR1 and CDR2: SGHAT, FQNNGV. With 5 bases removed from V and 5 bases from J, the gap between germline ends came to 9 bases. There are 12 residues in the CDR3. The CDR3 DNA reads TGTGCCAGCAGCCCCCCGAGGGAGACCCAGTACTTC. Its protein is CASSPPRETQYF.

The chain carries TRBV7-2 and TRBJ1-1, with D perhaps TRBD1 (6 bases). The CDR3 spans 14 residues. V gave up 4 bases and J gave up 3 bases, with 12 bases separating them. The germline CDR1 and CDR2 sequences are SGHTA and FQGNSA. This CDR3 is CASSSRGGDTEAFF. The DNA for the CDR3 is TGTGCCAGCAGCTCCAGGGGTGGGGACACTGAAGCTTTCTTT. The whole variable domain, remainder taken from reference TRBV7-2 and TRBJ1-1, is GAGVSQSPSNKVTEKGKDVELRCDPISGHTALYWYRQSLGQGLEFLIYFQGNSAPDKSGLPSDRFSAERTGGSVSTLTIQRTQQEDSAVYLCASSSRGGDTEAFFGQGTRLTVV.

The genes are TRBV2 and TRBJ2-7, with D perhaps TRBD1 (5 bases). From germline, CDR1 is SNHLY and CDR2 FYNNEI. This CDR3 region has 15 residues. With 4 bases removed from V and 2 bases from J, the gap between germline ends came to 15 bases. The CDR3 coding sequence is TGTGCCAGCAGTGTGCTTCTGGGGCCAACCTACGAGCAGTACTTC. Translation: CASSVLLGPTYEQYF.

Remarks on this clone: The junction does not match germline at one end; this may be a read error. The chain carries TRBV6-1 and TRBJ2-3, with D possibly TRBD2 on 7 matching bases. Looked up from germline, CDR1 is MNHNS and CDR2 is SASEGT. The CDR3 is 12 residues long. The CDR3 loop is CASGGAGPRLNF. The CDR3 DNA reads TGTGCCAGCGGGGGGGCGGGCCCCCGACTGAATTTT.

A note on this clone: This same CDR3 is encoded by further DNA sequences in the sample. The chain combines TRBV28 with TRBJ1-4, with D tentatively TRBD1 (5 bases). The CDR3 contains 13 residues. The germline V gene encodes CDR1 MDHEN and CDR2 SYDVKM. The V end was cut by 7 bases, the J end by 0 bases, with 6 bases between. CDR3 nucleotides: TGTGCCAGCATGACAGCAACTAATGAAAAACTGTTTTTT. Translation: CASMTATNEKLFF.

The rearrangement uses TRBV4-2 and TRBJ1-5; 10 bases fit TRBD1. The CDR3 is 16 residues long. Germline V gives CDR1 LGHNA, CDR2 YNFKEQ. J gave up 6 bases and V 3 bases, and 8 bases lay outside the gene matches. CDR3 loop: CASSQELRDRGQPQHF. The DNA for the CDR3 is TGTGCCAGCAGCCAGGAGCTCCGGGACAGGGGTCAGCCCCAGCATTTT.

This clone was counted a few times. The chain has TRBV5-5 and TRBJ2-4, with 7 bases aligning to TRBD1. CDR1 and CDR2 from the germline V gene are SGHKS and YYEKEE (reference sequence). The CDR3 is 14 residues long. J lost 8 bases, V lost 0 bases, and 5 bases had no gene match. In nucleotides, the CDR3 is TGTGCCAGCAGCTTGGGACAGGGATCGGACATTCAGTACTTC. Residues: CASSLGQGSDIQYF.

Comments on this clone: One end of the junction does not line up with germline, which may come from a read error. The chain uses TRBV7-7 and TRBJ2-5, with a weak D call TRBD1 (5 bases). CDR3 length: 15 amino acids. In germline, CDR1 is SSHAT, CDR2 FNYEAQ (reference sequence). CDR3 nucleotide sequence: TGTGCTAGCAGCTTAGGGGCAGGGTTAGAAGAGACCCAGTACTTC. It encodes CASSLGAGLEETQYF.

This clone was counted only a few times. The chain is built from TRBV6-6 and TRBJ2-1; D perhaps matches TRBD1 (6 bases). Germline CDR1 is MNHNY and CDR2 is SVGAGI (reference sequence). The CDR3 runs to 13 residues. V lost 6 bases and J lost 6, with 12 bases in between. CDR3 sequence reads: CASSSQGFNEQFF. CDR3 nucleotides: TGTGCCAGCAGCTCACAGGGTTTCAATGAGCAGTTCTTC.

The chain employs TRBV7-3 and TRBJ2-3; 7 nucleotides align to TRBD1. The junction had 5 bases not matched to a gene; V was cut back by 2 bases and J by 3 bases. This CDR3 spans 15 amino acids. Germline V lookup: CDR1 SGHTA, CDR2 FQGTGA. CDR3 region: CASSLATRGTDTQYF. In DNA, the CDR3 is TGTGCCAGCAGCTTAGCTACCAGGGGGACAGATACGCAGTATTTT.

The gene calls are TRBV2 and TRBJ1-2; 8 bases are shared with TRBD1. Germline V gene lookup returns CDR1 SNHLY and CDR2 FYNNEI. There are 14 residues in the CDR3. Germline trimming cut 4 bases from V and 8 bases from J; bases unmatched to any gene: 9. The CDR3 protein is CASSAGQGGYGYTF. In DNA form, the CDR3 reads TGTGCCAGCAGTGCAGGACAGGGAGGCTACGGCTACACCTTC.

This chain connects TRBV30 to TRBJ2-1; TRBD1 aligns across 8 bases. The germline CDR1 and CDR2 sequences are GTSNPN and SVGIG (reference sequence). This CDR3 spans 14 amino acids. V shed 4 bases, J shed 3 bases, and the junction held 5 bases outside the gene matches. CDR3 in amino acids: CAWILDRGYNEQFF. CDR3 DNA sequence: TGTGCCTGGATCCTCGACAGGGGCTACAATGAGCAGTTCTTC.

This chain links TRBV5-1 with TRBJ2-1; TRBD2 aligns across 8 bases. There are 15 residues in the CDR3. The germline CDR1 and CDR2 sequences are SGHRS and YFSETQ. The trim removed 2 bases at V and 3 bases at J, leaving 4 bases unmatched. The CDR3 reads CASSLLAENYNEQFF. The CDR3 DNA sequence: TGCGCCAGCAGCTTACTAGCGGAGAACTACAATGAGCAGTTCTTC. Using reference TRBV5-1 and TRBJ2-1 for the parts outside the CDR3, the full variable domain is KAGVTQTPRYLIKTRGQQVTLSCSPISGHRSVSWYQQTPGQGLQFLFEYFSETQRNKGNFPGRFSGRQFSNSRSEMNVSTLELGDSALYLCASSLLAENYNEQFFGPGTRLTVL.

The chain joins TRBV19 to TRBJ1-5; 8 bases map to TRBD1. The CDR3 spans 14 residues. Germline V gene sequence: CDR1 LNHDA, CDR2 SQIVND (reference sequence). The V and J ends lost 8 bases and 5 bases, in that order; junction bases with no gene match: 8. This chain's CDR3 is CASCGTGLYQPQHF. The CDR3 nucleotides read TGTGCCAGTTGCGGGACAGGTCTTTATCAGCCCCAGCATTTT.

This clone was recorded only once. This rearrangement joins TRBV5-1 to TRBJ2-3; 7 bases agree with TRBD2. Germline CDR1 SGHRS, CDR2 YFSETQ. With V trimmed by 6 bases and J by 0 bases, 7 bases remained unmatched. The CDR3 contains 15 residues. Here the CDR3 reads CASTLAAASTDTQYF. CDR3 coding DNA: TGCGCCAGCACCCTAGCGGCAGCTAGCACAGATACGCAGTATTTT.

This chain joins TRBV28 and TRBJ1-5; 7 nucleotides align to TRBD1. The CDR3 covers 15 residues. The V gene end was trimmed by 5 bases and the J gene end by 6 bases; junction bases not matched to a gene: 10. CDR1 and CDR2 (germline): MDHEN, SYDVKM. The CDR3 bases are TGTGCCAGCAGTACAACAGGGGTTAATGCTCAGCCCCAGCATTTT. As protein: CASSTTGVNAQPQHF.

This rearrangement joins TRBV5-4 to TRBJ1-4; the D gene is possibly TRBD1 (5 bases). V shed 0 bases and J shed 7 bases, with 13 bases lying between them. The CDR3 runs 15 residues. Germline CDR1 SGHNT, CDR2 YYREEE (reference sequence). CDR3 sequence: CASSLAVQGSEKLFF. In DNA, the CDR3 is TGTGCCAGCAGCTTGGCCGTCCAGGGAAGTGAAAAACTGTTTTTT.